This T cell receptor beta chain was identified in a study of kidney transplant recipient with SARS-CoV-2 infection. TCRdb independently ran MiXCR on the reads; one entry per CDR3 protein. Here the sample spans 200,000 to 250,000 distinct CDR3 sequences, roughly 26% being singletons. This clonotype was seen many times. The V and J ends lost 5 bases and 4 bases respectively, with 23 bases between them. Per germline, CDR1 LGHDT and CDR2 YNNKEL (reference sequence). CDR3 size: 17 residues. The TCR sequence derives from a male patient aged 30 to 40 who had COVID-19 and was a kidney transplant recipient. The T cells may come from the graft donor. This sequence joins TRBV3-1 and TRBJ1-2; D unclear. The material was a blood sample, obtained at baseline and between days 110 and 120 from a kidney transplant recipient. The CDR3 DNA is TGTGCCAGCAGCAGTTGTGCCACCCTTCGAAAGACCTATGGCTACACCTTC. Translating gives CASSSCATLRKTYGYTF. Complete variable domain (other parts from reference TRBV3-1 and TRBJ1-2): DTAVSQTPKYLVTQMGNDKSIKCEQNLGHDTMYWYKQDSKKFLKIMFSYNNKELIINETVPNRFSPKSPDKAHLNLHINSLELGDSAVYFCASSSCATLRKTYGYTFGSGTRLTVV.